This T cell receptor beta chain stems from a study of T cells after yellow fever vaccination. Study-wide background: Preparation of the low-cell-number fractions used SMART-Seq v4 Ultra Low Input.

TCRdb processed the 5' RACE reads anew with MiXCR; each CDR3 protein has one entry. The sample lists fewer than 450,000 distinct CDR3 sequences; roughly 4.3% were seen once. Study outcomes and limitations: The secondary response was weaker but peaked faster, day 5 versus 15. The booster saw the reappearance of most primary-vaccination clones (roughly 97% CD4, 80% to 90% CD8).

Comments on this clonotype: The antigen is undetermined.

Unmatched junction bases numbered 5, after V lost 6 bases and J lost 4 bases. The CDR3 loop spans 14 amino acids. Germline V gene data show CDR1 as ENHRY and CDR2 as SYGVKD. V gene TRBV10-3 combines with J gene TRBJ1-2, with 10 bases aligning to TRBD1. The receptor was isolated from a man aged 18 to 29 who received the YFV17D yellow fever vaccine. The sample was PBMCs, taken 5 days after the yellow fever booster vaccination. The CDR3 is CAIRGQGSSYGYTF. The CDR3, as DNA: TGTGCCATCAGGGGACAGGGGAGCTCCTATGGCTACACCTTC.